The T cell receptor (beta chain) under discussion was sequenced for a study of blood T cell repertoires in COVID-19. About the study: Samples taken during acute and convalescent COVID-19 were collected in the United States, Italy and Spain.

Only in-frame clones appear in the TCRdb table, and some are missing; sequencing was by immunoSEQ multiplex PCR. The sample carries roughly 140,000 clones, roughly 80% recorded once. Germline CDR1 and CDR2: LNHNV and YYDKDF (reference sequence). Trimming cost V 0 bases and J 1 base, with 15 bases left between them. This CDR3 is built from 17 residues. The source material was peripheral blood. The sequence derives from a man in his 60s with acute or convalescent COVID-19. The rearrangement joins TRBV15 to TRBJ1-1; D possibly corresponds to TRBD1 (6 bases). DNA for the CDR3: TGTGCCACCAGCAGAGATTTGACAGGCCTTTCGAACACTGAAGCTTTCTTT. Translation gives CATSRDLTGLSNTEAFF.